Given below is one T cell receptor beta chain in context. Patients got 3 mg/kg IV nivolumab weeks 1, 4, 7, 10, then biweekly through week 26. The data were obtained in a study of ipilimumab plus nivolumab after autologous stem cell transplantation. Libraries were prepared by immunoSEQ multiplex PCR; TCRdb keeps only in-frame clonotypes and omits some of them. The sample has 10,000 to 15,000 clones; 73% are singletons. J lost 1 base, V lost 8 bases, and 6 bases had no gene match. CDR1 and CDR2 (germline): GTSNPN, SVGIG (reference sequence). The CDR3 spans 15 residues. The sequence was obtained from a male donor with diffuse large B-cell lymphoma. V and J are TRBV30 and TRBJ2-2; TRBD2 matches at 11 bases. Specimen: PBMCs, collected in a trial of ipilimumab plus nivolumab as post-transplant consolidation. The chain's CDR3 is CARTTSGMNTGELFF. The CDR3 region has the DNA TGTGCCCGAACGACTAGCGGGATGAACACCGGGGAGCTGTTTTTT.